This T cell receptor (beta chain) comes out of a study of blood T cell repertoires in COVID-19. Study context: Samples of COVID-19 (acute and convalescent) were obtained from the United States, Italy and Spain.

J was trimmed by 4 bases and V by 6 bases; bases with no gene match: 9. The CDR3 length is 15 residues. Some clones are missing from TCRdb's copy, which holds only in-frame ones; the method was immunoSEQ multiplex PCR. The table records under 75,000 clones, 80% of them present only once. The sequencing sample was made of peripheral blood. This TCR derives from a man aged 55 to 70 with acute or convalescent COVID-19. The chain recombines TRBV23-1 with TRBJ1-5, with TRBD1 matching over 7 bases. TRBV23-1 belongs to the ORF category, with a function that is uncertain. CDR3 region: CASRPTGEVNQPQHF. CDR3 DNA sequence: TGCGCCAGCAGGCCTACAGGGGAAGTGAATCAGCCCCAGCATTTT.